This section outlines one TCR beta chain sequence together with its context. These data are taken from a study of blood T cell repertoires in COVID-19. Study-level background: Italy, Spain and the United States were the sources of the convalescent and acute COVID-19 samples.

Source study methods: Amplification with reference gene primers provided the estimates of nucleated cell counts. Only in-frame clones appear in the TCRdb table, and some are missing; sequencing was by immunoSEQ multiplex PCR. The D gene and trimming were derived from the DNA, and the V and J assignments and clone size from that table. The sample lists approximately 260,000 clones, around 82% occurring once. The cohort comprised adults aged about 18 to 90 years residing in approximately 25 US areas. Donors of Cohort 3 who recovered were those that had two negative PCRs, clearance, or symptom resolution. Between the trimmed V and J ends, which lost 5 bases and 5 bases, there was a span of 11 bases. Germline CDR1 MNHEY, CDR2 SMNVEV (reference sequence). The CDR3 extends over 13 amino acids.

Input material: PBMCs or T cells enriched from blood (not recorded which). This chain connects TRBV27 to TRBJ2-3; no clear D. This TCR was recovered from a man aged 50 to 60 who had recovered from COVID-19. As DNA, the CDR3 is TGTGCCAGCAGTCTAATTCGCGGAGATACGCAGTATTTT. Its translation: CASSLIRGDTQYF.